This T cell receptor (beta chain) was sequenced during a study of blood T cell repertoires in COVID-19. Looking at the study overall: Samples taken during acute and convalescent COVID-19 were collected in the United States, Italy and Spain. From T cells, B-cell-depleted T cells, or PBMCs came the material, which was cDNA or gDNA.

In the study's own analysis: From reference gene primer amplification, estimates of nucleated cell counts were derived. Using immunoSEQ multiplex PCR, the repertoire was profiled, and TCRdb retains in-frame clones only, with some absent. From that table come the V and J calls and clone size; the DNA was used to work out D and trimming. The sample records 100,000 or so clones, roughly 78% being singletons. V was shortened by 3 bases and J by 6 bases, with 12 bases between the two germline ends. The germline V gene has CDR1 SQVTM and CDR2 ANQGSEA. The CDR3 has 13 amino acids. Sequencing was carried out using peripheral blood. This clonotype was obtained from a man over 45 with active or convalescent COVID-19. The chain uses TRBV29-1 and TRBJ1-5, with D perhaps TRBD1 (5 bases). The CDR3 DNA reads TGCAGCGTTGATGTGGGGGGAGGTCAGCCCCAGCATTTT. Translation gives CSVDVGGGQPQHF.